This T cell receptor (beta chain) was recovered during a study of vaccination and CD4 T cells after COVID-19. The wider study: Six men and four women formed the convalescents, two being Hispanic. Overlapping spike peptides of SARS-CoV-2, HCoV-NL63, HCoV-OC43 and HCoV-229E were used, and cells were stimulated with them. Investigators drew the post-COVID samples a median approximately 92 days after diagnosis, with a range of 35 to 161.

Sequenced with the Oncomine TCR Beta short-read assay was DNA taken from cultured CD4+ T cells. Extraction of genomic DNA was performed on cultured CD4+ T cells. MiXCR, run by TCRdb on the PCR reads, gives a single entry per CDR3 protein. Among 6,000 to 7,000 distinct CDR3 sequences listed, about 70% were seen once. Stated treatment: approximately 9-day PBMC culture with coronavirus spike peptide pools or control peptides (ViraFEST assay). Investigators obtained the unexposed donor's CD4+ T cells before the COVID-19 pandemic (2011-2018). As to this clonotype: What it binds is unknown.

CDR3 length: 15 amino acids. The ends were cut back, 0 bases at V and 0 bases at J, with 8 bases in the middle. The germline CDR1 and CDR2 sequences are SGHDN and FVKESK. Sequencing used CD4+ T cells from blood, cultured in vitro. The source of this sequence is a human donor in good health. This rearrangement joins TRBV14 to TRBJ1-1; D is possibly TRBD1 (5 bases). CDR3 nucleotide sequence: TGTGCCAGCAGCCAAGAGGGGGGACTGAACACTGAAGCTTTCTTT. It codes for CASSQEGGLNTEAFF.